This T cell receptor beta chain came from a study of T-cell reconstitution after alpha-beta-depleted transplantation in children. Many counts were recorded for this clonotype. Using unique molecular identifiers, the investigators prepared the TCRbeta library. TCRdb redid the calling of the PCR reads with MiXCR, one entry per CDR3 protein. The table includes about 300,000 distinct CDR3 sequences, roughly 9.1% detected once. Trimming took 4 bases from V and 2 from J, leaving 8 bases between them. CDR3 size: 14 residues. Germline CDR1 reads MDHEN; CDR2 reads SYDVKM. The receptor was isolated from a boy under two years old with acute myeloid leukemia, due to receive a stem cell transplant. Specimen: PBMCs, collected before TCRalphabeta/CD19-depleted stem cell transplant. The chain has TRBV28 and TRBJ1-4; D is unclear. This CDR3 reads CASSSWQTNEKLFF. Here the CDR3 DNA reads TGTGCCAGCAGTTCGTGGCAGACTAATGAAAAACTGTTTTTT.